This TCR beta chain was sequenced during a study of OX40 agonist ivuxolimab in advanced cancers. Study-level background: Patients were dosed with the agonistic anti-OX40 (CD134) antibody ivuxolimab. Ivuxolimab was administered intravenously to patients at 0.01 to 10 mg/kg every 2 weeks.

Comments on this clone: Its target is not known.

V dropped 0 bases and J dropped 2 bases, with 11 bases sitting between them. In germline, CDR1 is LGHNA, CDR2 YNFKEQ. This CDR3 region has 16 residues. General study findings and limits: On average, CD8+ T cells showed a greater number of expanded clones than CD4+.

Sequenced by immunoSEQ multiplex PCR; TCRdb stores in-frame clones only, minus some. The table shows over 14,000 clones, with 91% occurring only once. The V and J genes are TRBV4-2 and TRBJ2-1; possibly TRBD2 for D (6 bases). This TCR derives from an adult with an advanced solid tumor such as melanoma, head and neck, liver or kidney cancer. The specimen comprised CD4+ or CD8+ T cells sorted from blood, sampled in a trial of the OX40 agonist ivuxolimab. CDR3 bases: TGTGCCAGCAGCCAAGAGGTTAGCGGAGCCTACAATGAGCAGTTCTTC. Its protein is CASSQEVSGAYNEQFF.